The T cell receptor beta chain described here comes from a study of T cells of healthy individuals. This clonotype came up a few times. CDR1 SQVTM and CDR2 ANQGSEA come from the germline V gene. V lost 5 bases to trimming and J lost 0 bases; unmatched junction nucleotides: 10. This CDR3 region has 16 residues. TCRdb processed the 5' RACE reads anew with MiXCR; each CDR3 protein has one entry. Found here are fewer than 90,000 distinct CDR3 sequences, approximately 5.4% of them singletons; the top ten hold about 7.5%. The V and J genes are TRBV29-1 and TRBJ2-7; 10 nucleotides match TRBD1. This receptor was obtained from a female donor in good health. CDR3 protein: CSVWGEWTGGSYEQYF. In DNA, the CDR3 is TGCAGCGTTTGGGGGGAGTGGACAGGGGGCTCCTACGAGCAGTACTTC.